This entry features one T cell receptor (beta chain) sequence. A read error may explain this, as a much larger clone is one base away. Each CDR3 protein is one row after TCRdb ran MiXCR on the PCR reads. The data contain over 600,000 distinct CDR3 sequences, about 20% of them singletons. These data are taken from a study of molecular identifiers for immune sequencing clone quantification. CDR1 and CDR2 from the germline V gene are DFQATT and SNEGSKA (reference sequence). The CDR3 contains 13 residues. Trimming shortened V by 5 bases and J by 5 bases, and 16 bases separated the two germline ends. The receptor's source is a human donor in good health. Some libraries in this study had Jurkat cell RNA spiked in. The sample consisted of naive CD8+ T cells from blood, with Jurkat cell RNA spiked in. Subset indicated: FACS-sorted CD8+CD4-CCR7+CD45RA+ naive T cells. V gene TRBV20-1 combines with J gene TRBJ2-7; maybe TRBD2 (7 bases). CDR3 nucleotides: TGCAGTGCTGGGTCGGGGGGCAGCCACGAGCAGTACTTC. The encoded protein is CSAGSGGSHEQYF.